A single sample is the source of the 17 T cell receptor beta chains below, sequenced in a study of shared clonotypes between healthy human individuals. Data came from immunoSEQ multiplex PCR; TCRdb stores just in-frame clones and leaves some out. The data contain more than 1.2 million clones, 97% to 99% of them singletons. The sample taken for sequencing was naive CD4+ T cells sorted from blood. Subset reported: CD45RA+ positively selected. These receptors all come from a man aged 30 to 39 in good health.

The V gene is TRBV7-8, the J gene TRBJ1-1; 8 bases fit TRBD1. The CDR3 contains 17 residues. Germline V gives CDR1 SGHVS, CDR2 FQNEAQ. The ends lost 4 bases at V and 5 bases at J; junction bases unmatched: 15. The DNA for the CDR3 is TGTGCCAGCAGCTCCCGACAGGGGATGGTTTGGGATACTGAAGCTTTCTTT. As protein: CASSSRQGMVWDTEAFF.

The V call is TRBV7-9, the J call TRBJ2-7, with D possibly TRBD2 on 5 matching bases. The germline V gene encodes CDR1 SEHNR and CDR2 FQNEAQ (reference sequence). Deletions cut 2 bases from V and 6 bases from J, with 23 bases between. The CDR3 covers 17 residues. CDR3 DNA sequence: TGTGCCAGCAGCTTAAGAATATCCGGGTGGAAAGAGGGCGAGCAGTACTTC. Its protein product is CASSLRISGWKEGEQYF.

The count of this clone is one. V is TRBV5-1 and J is TRBJ2-7; 12 bases align to TRBD2. This CDR3 has 16 amino acids. V shed 4 bases, J shed 4 bases, and the junction held 9 bases outside the gene matches. The V gene's germline CDR1 is SGHRS and CDR2 YFSETQ. CDR3 amino acids: CASSTTTSGGRYEQYF. DNA of the CDR3: TGCGCCAGCAGCACCACGACTAGCGGGGGCCGGTACGAGCAGTACTTC.

The chain combines TRBV25-1 with TRBJ2-7; D is ambiguous. V lost 6 bases to trimming and J lost 3 bases, with 6 bases between them. Germline V gene sequence: CDR1 MGHDK, CDR2 SYGVNS. The CDR3 consists of 11 residues. The CDR3 DNA sequence: TGTGCCAGCAGGTTTCTCTACGAGCAGTACTTC. This sequence encodes CASRFLYEQYF.

V usage is TRBV29-1 and J usage is TRBJ2-1; 9 bases are shared with TRBD2. The CDR3 totals 16 residues. The V segment lost 7 bases and the J segment 10 bases; nucleotides outside the gene matches: 20. Germline V gene sequence: CDR1 SQVTM, CDR2 ANQGSEA. CDR3 nucleotides: TGCAGCGCGATGGGAAATAGCGGGAGCCACGATCTAGAGCAGTTCTTC. Its translation is CSAMGNSGSHDLEQFF.

The chain uses TRBV11-3 and TRBJ2-1; 8 bases are shared with TRBD2. V dropped 6 bases and J dropped 2; count of bases not matched to a gene: 6. The CDR3 length is 15 residues. CDR1 and CDR2 (germline): SGHNT, YENEEA. For the CDR3, the DNA is TGTGCCAGCAGTCCAACTAGCGGAACCTACAATGAGCAGTTCTTC. It specifies CASSPTSGTYNEQFF.

Points on this clone: This specimen includes other DNA sequences encoding the same CDR3. CDR3 in amino acids: CASSLAGDTQYF. Here the CDR3 DNA reads TGCGCCAGCAGCTTGGCAGGGGATACGCAGTATTTT. This chain links TRBV5-1 with TRBJ2-3, with D perhaps TRBD1 (5 bases). CDR1 SGHRS and CDR2 YFSETQ come from the germline V gene. This CDR3 spans 12 amino acids. Trimming removed 0 bases from V and 6 bases from J, with 5 bases in between. Full variable domain (missing parts from reference TRBV5-1 and TRBJ2-3): KAGVTQTPRYLIKTRGQQVTLSCSPISGHRSVSWYQQTPGQGLQFLFEYFSETQRNKGNFPGRFSGRQFSNSRSEMNVSTLELGDSALYLCASSLAGDTQYFGPGTRLTVL.

This chain joins TRBV5-5 and TRBJ2-1; no clear D. Trimming removed 0 bases from V and 1 base from J, with 11 bases in between. This CDR3 spans 16 amino acids. Germline V gene sequence: CDR1 SGHKS, CDR2 YYEKEE (reference sequence). The CDR3 nucleotides read TGTGCCAGCAGCTTGGCCAACGCGTTATCCTACAATGAGCAGTTCTTC. Amino acids: CASSLANALSYNEQFF. Complete variable domain (other parts from reference TRBV5-5 and TRBJ2-1): DAGVTQSPTHLIKTRGQQVTLRCSPISGHKSVSWYQQVLGQGPQFIFQYYEKEERGRGNFPDRFSARQFPNYSSELNVNALLLGDSALYLCASSLANALSYNEQFFGPGTRLTVL.

J is TRBJ2-1 and V is TRBV7-2; D is unresolved. Germline CDR1 is SGHTA and CDR2 is FQGNSA. V dropped 1 base and J dropped 0 bases, with 13 bases sitting between them. CDR3 length: 17 residues. The CDR3 DNA reads TGTGCCAGCAGCTTAGATATCAACCTTCGCTCCTACAATGAGCAGTTCTTC. It is translated as CASSLDINLRSYNEQFF.

This sequence joins TRBV5-1 and TRBJ2-2, with no clear D. The CDR3 extends over 16 amino acids. V lost 4 bases and J 3 bases, leaving 16 bases between the germline ends. Germline CDR1 is SGHRS and CDR2 is YFSETQ. The CDR3 sequence is CASSRLLGVDTGELFF. CDR3 coding DNA: TGCGCCAGCAGCCGCTTATTGGGTGTCGACACCGGGGAGCTGTTTTTT.

The chain carries TRBV9 and TRBJ2-1, with D tentatively TRBD2 (6 bases). Germline loops: CDR1 SGDLS, CDR2 YYNGEE. V was clipped by 0 bases and J by 0 bases, with 13 bases between them. The CDR3 has 17 residues. This CDR3 is CASSVDLSGGSYNEQFF. In DNA form, the CDR3 reads TGTGCCAGCAGCGTAGATCTTAGCGGTGGCTCCTACAATGAGCAGTTCTTC. The complete variable domain, with remaining parts taken from reference TRBV9 and TRBJ2-1, reads DSGVTQTPKHLITATGQRVTLRCSPRSGDLSVYWYQQSLDQGLQFLIQYYNGEERAKGNILERFSAQQFPDLHSELNLSSLELGDSALYFCASSVDLSGGSYNEQFFGPGTRLTVL.

The rearrangement links TRBV29-1 to TRBJ2-3; possibly TRBD2 for D (6 bases). Trimming removed 3 bases from V and 2 bases from J, with 12 bases in between. CDR1 and CDR2 (germline): SQVTM, ANQGSEA. The CDR3 loop spans 14 amino acids. CDR3 region: CSVELGGHTDTQYF. DNA of the CDR3: TGCAGCGTTGAGCTAGGAGGGCACACAGATACGCAGTATTTT.

The chain is built from TRBV21-1 and TRBJ1-1. TRBV21-1 is an annotated pseudogene. This CDR3 contains 15 residues. CDR3 nucleotide sequence: TGTGCCAGCAGATCTCCTCTAGCTACTCGCACTGAAGCTTTCTTT. This translates into CASRSPLATRTEAFF.

The rearrangement joins TRBV2 to TRBJ1-2; 11 bases map to TRBD1. Germline CDR1 SNHLY, CDR2 FYNNEI. With 8 bases clipped from V and 5 bases from J, the junction kept 7 bases outside the gene matches. This CDR3 region has 14 residues. This CDR3 reads CASWDRGLSYGYTF. The DNA for the CDR3 is TGTGCCAGCTGGGACAGGGGGTTGAGTTATGGCTACACCTTC.

This chain connects TRBV6-1 to TRBJ2-1, with a weak D call TRBD2 (6 bases). The V end lost 3 bases, the J end lost 7 bases, and 16 bases lay between the germline ends. The germline CDR1 and CDR2 sequences are MNHNS and SASEGT. The CDR3 runs to 15 residues. The CDR3 sequence is CASSDYSSAGNEQFF. CDR3 nucleotides: TGTGCCAGCAGTGATTACTCTAGCGCAGGGAATGAGCAGTTCTTC.

As regards this clone: The same CDR3 can be traced to other DNA sequences in this sample. This chain joins TRBV18 and TRBJ2-1; 10 nucleotides line up with TRBD2. Germline V CDR1 and CDR2: KGHSH, LQKENI. The CDR3 contains 17 residues. Trimming at V came to 0 bases and at J to 2 bases, leaving 4 bases not matched to a gene. CDR3 loop: CASSPPLAGVAYNEQFF. The DNA of the CDR3 is TGTGCCAGCTCACCACCCCTAGCGGGAGTGGCCTACAATGAGCAGTTCTTC. The full variable domain, its missing parts supplied by reference TRBV18 and TRBJ2-1, is NAGVMQNPRHLVRRRGQEARLRCSPMKGHSHVYWYRQLPEEGLKFMVYLQKENIIDESGMPKERFSAEFPKEGPSILRIQQVVRGDSAAYFCASSPPLAGVAYNEQFFGPGTRLTVL.

This clone was detected only once. The chain combines TRBV5-1 with TRBJ2-5; D gene ambiguous. Germline lookup yields CDR1 SGHRS and CDR2 YFSETQ. V lost 0 bases and J 0 bases, leaving 9 bases between the germline ends. This CDR3 is built from 15 residues. CDR3 sequence (DNA): TGCGCCAGCAGCTTGGGCTTCTCGTACCAAGAGACCCAGTACTTC. Its translation is CASSLGFSYQETQYF.